The 7 T cell receptor beta chains below all came from one sample that was sequenced in a study of blood T cell repertoires in COVID-19. Some clones are missing from TCRdb's copy, which holds only in-frame ones; the method was immunoSEQ multiplex PCR. The data show tens of thousands of clones, with 82% seen just once and around an eighth held by the top ten. The sample consisted of peripheral blood. The receptors originated from a human donor in a cohort sampled during active COVID-19.

V usage is TRBV5-1 and J usage is TRBJ2-1; D remains ambiguous. Deletions cut 0 bases from V and 0 bases from J, with 4 bases between. Germline V gives CDR1 SGHRS, CDR2 YFSETQ. This CDR3 is 14 amino acids long. This chain's CDR3 is CASSLVSSYNEQFF. For the CDR3, the DNA is TGCGCCAGCAGCTTGGTGAGCTCCTACAATGAGCAGTTCTTC.

V usage is TRBV14 and J usage is TRBJ2-5, with 7 bases fitting TRBD1. This CDR3 has 13 amino acids. V was pared by 2 bases and J by 5 bases, with 2 bases of the junction left unmatched. Germline-derived CDR1 and CDR2 are SGHDN and FVKESK. The CDR3 loop reads CASSQTGEETQYF. The CDR3 DNA sequence: TGTGCCAGCAGCCAAACAGGGGAGGAGACCCAGTACTTC.

This clone was observed once. This sequence joins TRBV29-1 and TRBJ2-5; unclear D gene. CDR3 length: 14 amino acids. V shed 4 bases and J shed 4 bases, with 16 bases lying between them. In germline, CDR1 is SQVTM, CDR2 ANQGSEA. The CDR3 sequence is CSVANGNSGETQYF. CDR3 nucleotide sequence: TGCAGCGTTGCCAATGGTAATAGTGGAGAGACCCAGTACTTC.

CDR3 region: CASSLLGGDATEQFF. The CDR3 DNA sequence: TGTGCCAGCAGCCTCCTGGGGGGAGACGCGACGGAGCAGTTCTTC. This chain uses TRBV7-9 with TRBJ2-1, with D possibly being TRBD2 (6 bases). Germline V lookup: CDR1 SEHNR, CDR2 FQNEAQ (reference sequence). The CDR3 sequence is 15 residues long. V dropped 5 bases and J dropped 10 bases, with 21 bases sitting between them.

This chain connects TRBV7-8 to TRBJ2-7; TRBD1 agrees at 7 bases. The germline V gene encodes CDR1 SGHVS and CDR2 FQNEAQ. The CDR3 covers 15 residues. The V gene end was trimmed by 0 bases and the J gene end by 1 base; junction bases not matched to a gene: 3. The CDR3 nucleotides read TGTGCCAGCAGCTTAGCATCCAGGGGGTCCTACGAGCAGTACGTC. This translates into CASSLASRGSYEQYV.

The chain uses TRBV6-2 or TRBV6-3 and TRBJ1-2; 7 positions agree with TRBD1. Germline V CDR1 and CDR2: MNHEY, SVGEGT. Trimming at V came to 9 bases and at J to 2 bases, leaving 12 bases not matched to a gene. This CDR3 spans 15 amino acids. The chain's CDR3 is CARTYKQGTNYGYTF. In DNA, the CDR3 is TGTGCCAGAACTTACAAACAGGGGACAAACTATGGCTACACCTTC.

This clone is judged large. The gene calls are TRBV5-8 and TRBJ2-3, with a possible D match to TRBD2 (6 bases). CDR1 and CDR2 from the germline V gene are SGHTS and YDEGEE. Trimming took off 3 bases at V and 2 bases at J, with 13 bases between the two ends. CDR3 length: 15 amino acids. CDR3 protein: CASSSGDSNTDTQYF. CDR3 sequence (DNA): TGTGCCAGCAGCTCGGGGGACTCGAACACAGATACGCAGTATTTT.